Below, 20 T cell receptor beta chains from the same sample are listed, as sequenced in a study of blood T cell repertoires in COVID-19. Sequencing was performed with immunoSEQ multiplex PCR; in TCRdb, only in-frame clones are kept and a portion is missing. The sample has under 250,000 clones; approximately 83% are singletons. Sequenced input: peripheral blood. These receptors originate from a middle-aged man with active or convalescent COVID-19.

The V gene is TRBV6-5, the J gene TRBJ1-3; D unclear. V lost 6 bases and J 1 base, leaving 4 bases between the germline ends. Looked up from germline, CDR1 is MNHEY and CDR2 is SVGAGI. CDR3 length: 12 residues. CDR3 sequence: CASRESGNTIYF. DNA for the CDR3: TGTGCCAGCAGGGAGTCTGGAAACACCATATATTTT.

This rearrangement joins TRBV30 to TRBJ1-2, with D tentatively TRBD1 (5 bases). Per the germline V gene, CDR1 is GTSNPN and CDR2 is SVGIG (reference sequence). The length of the CDR3 is 12 residues. Deletions cut 0 bases from V and 8 bases from J, with 10 bases between. The CDR3 bases are TGTGCCTGGAGTGTAGGCGGGGACGGCTACACCTTC. Amino acid sequence: CAWSVGGDGYTF.

This chain uses TRBV19 with TRBJ1-5; 7 nucleotides align to TRBD1. Germline CDR1 LNHDA, CDR2 SQIVND (reference sequence). This CDR3 is 14 amino acids long. The ends lost 0 bases at V and 11 bases at J; junction bases unmatched: 7. The CDR3 DNA reads as TGTGCCAGTAGTATAGATCGTGGGGACAGCACCCAGCATTTT. Its translation is CASSIDRGDSTQHF.

The chain links TRBV4-1 to TRBJ1-6; 11 nucleotides agree with TRBD1. V dropped 0 bases and J dropped 7; count of bases not matched to a gene: 17. The length of the CDR3 is 21 residues. CDR1 is MGHRA, CDR2 YSYEKL, per germline. CDR3 nucleotide sequence: TGCGCCAGCAGCCAAGATAAAGGGACAGGGGGTGGGGGGTCCCCCAATTCACCCCTCCACTTT. Amino acids: CASSQDKGTGGGGSPNSPLHF.

The CDR3 region is CASYGWAGTEAFF. DNA for the CDR3: TGTGCCAGCTACGGGTGGGCGGGCACTGAAGCTTTCTTT. V usage is TRBV6-5 and J usage is TRBJ1-1; D uncertain. Germline lookup yields CDR1 MNHEY and CDR2 SVGAGI. There are 13 residues in the CDR3. V lost 8 bases, J lost 4 bases, and 14 bases lay in between.

This clone came up once. CDR3 nucleotide sequence: TGTGCCAGCAGCGTAAAGAAAGGGGGCAGCATGAACACTGAAGCTTTCTTT. Translated: CASSVKKGGSMNTEAFF. The chain couples TRBV9 to TRBJ1-1; 7 bases line up with TRBD1. V was pared by 1 base and J by 0 bases, with 9 bases of the junction left unmatched. In germline, CDR1 is SGDLS, CDR2 YYNGEE. The CDR3 is made up of 17 amino acids.

This chain uses TRBV5-1 with TRBJ1-2; 7 bases map to TRBD1. V was pared by 0 bases and J by 7 bases, with 3 bases of the junction left unmatched. The CDR3 contains 13 residues. CDR1 and CDR2 from the germline V gene are SGHRS and YFSETQ. The DNA for the CDR3 is TGCGCCAGCAGCTTGGACAGGGGCGGTGGCTACACCTTC. Translated: CASSLDRGGGYTF.

The genes are TRBV6-6 and TRBJ2-5; D may be TRBD2 (5 bases). Trimming removed 0 bases from V and 7 bases from J, with 12 bases in between. Per the germline V gene, CDR1 is MNHNY and CDR2 is SVGAGI (reference sequence). The CDR3 consists of 14 residues. Here the CDR3 reads CASSYSGPGGTQYF. The DNA for the CDR3 is TGTGCCAGCAGTTACTCAGGGCCCGGAGGGACCCAGTACTTC.

The genes are TRBV9 and TRBJ1-2; 7 bases align to TRBD1. The germline gives CDR1 SGDLS, CDR2 YYNGEE. The CDR3 has 12 amino acids. V gave up 4 bases and J gave up 6 bases; unmatched junction bases: 3. The CDR3 region has the DNA TGTGCCAGCAGCCCAGGGGGAGATGGCTACACCTTC. Residues: CASSPGGDGYTF.

The chain combines TRBV11-2 with TRBJ2-2; perhaps TRBD2 as D (5 bases). The CDR3 totals 14 residues. Germline V gene sequence: CDR1 SGHAT, CDR2 FQNNGV. V lost 6 bases and J 4 bases, leaving 12 bases between the germline ends. For the CDR3, the DNA is TGTGCCAGCAGGTCTTCTCGGGGCACCGGGGAGCTGTTTTTT. Its translation: CASRSSRGTGELFF. Based on the CDR3 plus reference TRBV11-2 and TRBJ2-2, the full variable domain is EAGVAQSPRYKIIEKRQSVAFWCNPISGHATLYWYQQILGQGPKLLIQFQNNGVVDDSQLPKDRFSAERLKGVDSTLKIQPAKLEDSAVYLCASRSSRGTGELFFGEGSRLTVL.

This clone was found a few times. This chain connects TRBV7-9 to TRBJ1-1; D may be TRBD1 (5 bases). V gave up 6 bases and J gave up 1 base, with 12 bases separating them. Germline V gene data show CDR1 as SEHNR and CDR2 as FQNEAQ (reference sequence). The CDR3 totals 14 residues. Written as DNA, the CDR3 is TGTGCCAGCAGACCGGAGGGGTCGAACACTGAAGCTTTCTTT. Protein: CASRPEGSNTEAFF.

V usage is TRBV19 and J usage is TRBJ2-3; 15 bases are a match to TRBD2. V shed 8 bases and J 2 bases; nucleotides not matched to a gene: 2. This CDR3 is 15 amino acids long. Germline V lookup: CDR1 LNHDA, CDR2 SQIVND (reference sequence). CDR3 protein: CASRTSGGATDTQYF. Written as DNA, the CDR3 is TGTGCCAGTCGGACTAGCGGGGGGGCCACAGATACGCAGTATTTT.

The chain has TRBV2 and TRBJ1-2; D may be TRBD1 (6 bases). The CDR3 length is 13 residues. Germline V lookup: CDR1 SNHLY, CDR2 FYNNEI. Trimming pared 8 bases from V and 2 bases from J, leaving 12 bases between. The CDR3 loop reads CASGGRVNYGYTF. CDR3 bases: TGTGCCAGCGGGGGCAGGGTAAACTATGGCTACACCTTC.

This chain connects TRBV9 to TRBJ2-3; TRBD1 matches 11 bases. There are 17 residues in the CDR3. V was pared by 0 bases and J by 2 bases, with 5 bases of the junction left unmatched. Germline loops: CDR1 SGDLS, CDR2 YYNGEE. This chain's CDR3 is CASSVGTGGPPTDTQYF. DNA of the CDR3: TGTGCCAGCAGCGTAGGGACAGGGGGCCCTCCCACAGATACGCAGTATTTT.

A few counts support this clone. The chain recombines TRBV6-7 with TRBJ1-6, with D maybe TRBD1 (6 bases). Being an ORF, TRBV6-7 has a function that is uncertain. The V gene lost 8 bases and the J gene lost 9 bases, with 14 bases spanning the gap. This CDR3 contains 13 residues. Written as DNA, the CDR3 is TGTGCCAGCGGGAAGGGGGGGGTTTCACCCCTCCACTTT. Translated, it gives CASGKGGVSPLHF.

This clone was seen once. The chain combines TRBV19 with TRBJ2-1; TRBD2 matches 9 bases. There are 17 residues in the CDR3. V gave up 5 bases and J gave up 5 bases; unmatched junction bases: 13. Germline values: CDR1 LNHDA, CDR2 SQIVND (reference sequence). The CDR3 DNA reads TGTGCCAGTAGTGTCCCCAGCGGGAGGCTATTACACAATGAGCAGTTCTTC. Protein: CASSVPSGRLLHNEQFF.

This chain joins TRBV7-2 and TRBJ2-3, with unresolved D. Per germline, CDR1 SGHTA and CDR2 FQGNSA. The germline V and J ends were trimmed by 1 base and 4 bases, with 12 bases remaining between them. This CDR3 has 15 amino acids. CDR3 DNA: TGTGCCAGCAGCTTAGGGGCCCCTTACGCAGATACGCAGTATTTT. It specifies CASSLGAPYADTQYF. The whole variable domain, filled in from reference TRBV7-2 and TRBJ2-3, reads GAGVSQSPSNKVTEKGKDVELRCDPISGHTALYWYRQSLGQGLEFLIYFQGNSAPDKSGLPSDRFSAERTGGSVSTLTIQRTQQEDSAVYLCASSLGAPYADTQYFGPGTRLTVL.

V usage is TRBV6-2 or TRBV6-3 and J usage is TRBJ1-2; possibly TRBD1 for D (6 bases). Germline CDR1 is MNHEY and CDR2 is SVGEGT. The CDR3 loop spans 17 amino acids. Trimming removed 5 bases from V and 4 bases from J, with 23 bases in between. The CDR3 loop is CASSPLRTERRSYGYTF. The CDR3, as DNA: TGTGCCAGCAGTCCCCTTCGGACAGAGAGAAGGTCCTATGGCTACACCTTC.

The gene calls are TRBV2 and TRBJ1-2; the match to TRBD1 covers 8 bases. Germline V gene sequence: CDR1 SNHLY, CDR2 FYNNEI. The CDR3 consists of 12 residues. With V trimmed by 2 bases and J by 13 bases, 6 bases remained unmatched. The CDR3: CASSEQGAGVTF. The CDR3 DNA reads as TGTGCCAGCAGTGAACAGGGGGCCGGTGTCACCTTC.

This chain links TRBV3-1 (or the pseudogene TRBV3-2) with TRBJ1-6, with D maybe TRBD1 (5 bases). The CDR3 loop spans 17 amino acids. Trimming pared 4 bases from V and 0 bases from J, leaving 13 bases between. CDR1 LGHDT and CDR2 YNNKEL come from the germline V gene (reference sequence). CDR3 region: CASSRQPPNSYNSPLHF. The CDR3 bases are TGTGCCAGCAGCCGACAGCCCCCGAACTCCTATAATTCACCCCTCCACTTT.